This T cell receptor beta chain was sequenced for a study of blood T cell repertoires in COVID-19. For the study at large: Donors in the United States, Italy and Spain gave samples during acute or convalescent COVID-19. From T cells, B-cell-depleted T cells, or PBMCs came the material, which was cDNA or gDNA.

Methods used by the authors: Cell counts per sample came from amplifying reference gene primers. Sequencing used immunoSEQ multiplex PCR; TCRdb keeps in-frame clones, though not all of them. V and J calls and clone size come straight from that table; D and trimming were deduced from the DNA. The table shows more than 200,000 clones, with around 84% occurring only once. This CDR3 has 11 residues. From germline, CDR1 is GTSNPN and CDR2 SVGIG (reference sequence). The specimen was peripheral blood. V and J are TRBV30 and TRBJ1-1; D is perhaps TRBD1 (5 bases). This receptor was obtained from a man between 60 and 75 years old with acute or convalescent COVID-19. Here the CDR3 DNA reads TGTACCGGGGGACGAGGTACTGAAGCTTTCTTT. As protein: CTGGRGTEAFF. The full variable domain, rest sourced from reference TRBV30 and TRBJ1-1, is SQTIHQWPATLVQPVGSPLSLECTVEGTSNPNLYWYRQAAGRGLQLLFYSVGIGQISSEVPQNLSASRPQDRQFILSSKKLLLSDSGFYLCTGGRGTEAFFGQGTRLTVV.